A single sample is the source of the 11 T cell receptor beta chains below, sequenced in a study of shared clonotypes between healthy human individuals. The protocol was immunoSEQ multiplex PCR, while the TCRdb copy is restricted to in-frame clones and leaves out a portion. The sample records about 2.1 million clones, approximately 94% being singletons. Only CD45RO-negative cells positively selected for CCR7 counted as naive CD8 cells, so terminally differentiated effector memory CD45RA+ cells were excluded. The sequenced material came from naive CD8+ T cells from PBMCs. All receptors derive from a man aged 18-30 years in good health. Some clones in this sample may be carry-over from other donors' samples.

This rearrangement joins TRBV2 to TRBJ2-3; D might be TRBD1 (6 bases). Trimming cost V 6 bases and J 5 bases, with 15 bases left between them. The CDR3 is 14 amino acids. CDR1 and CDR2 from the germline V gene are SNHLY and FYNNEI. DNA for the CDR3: TGTGCCAGCAGGAGGCCCCTAGGGGGAGATACGCAGTATTTT. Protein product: CASRRPLGGDTQYF.

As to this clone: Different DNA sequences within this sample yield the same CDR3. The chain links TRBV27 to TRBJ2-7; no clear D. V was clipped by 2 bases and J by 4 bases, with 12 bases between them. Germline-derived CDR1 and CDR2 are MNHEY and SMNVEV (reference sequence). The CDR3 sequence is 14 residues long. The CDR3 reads CASSLGRSPYEQYF. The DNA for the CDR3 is TGTGCCAGCAGTTTAGGTCGCAGTCCTTACGAGCAGTACTTC.

The CDR3 region has the DNA TGTGCCAGCATCAGAGAGACCATAGGGGATACGCAGTATTTT. Amino acid sequence: CASIRETIGDTQYF. The chain combines TRBV13 with TRBJ2-3; D ambiguous. Trimming left V 7 bases short and J 6 bases short, with 17 bases between. The CDR3 contains 14 residues. In germline, CDR1 is PRHDT, CDR2 FYEKMQ (reference sequence).

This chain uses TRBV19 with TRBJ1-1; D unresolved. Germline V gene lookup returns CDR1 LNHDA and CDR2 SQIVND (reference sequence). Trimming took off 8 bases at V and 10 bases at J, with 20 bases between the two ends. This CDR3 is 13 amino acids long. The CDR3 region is CASCPLTGRRAFF. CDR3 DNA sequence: TGTGCCAGTTGTCCTCTGACGGGGAGACGAGCTTTCTTT.

CDR3 loop: CASRQGARKAFF. The CDR3 region has the DNA TGCGCCAGCAGACAGGGGGCGCGAAAGGCTTTCTTT. The J gene is TRBJ1-1, the V gene TRBV10-2; 9 bases are a match to TRBD1. Germline CDR1 WSHSY, CDR2 SAAADI. The V and J ends lost 6 bases and 11 bases, in that order; junction bases with no gene match: 7. This CDR3 contains 12 residues.

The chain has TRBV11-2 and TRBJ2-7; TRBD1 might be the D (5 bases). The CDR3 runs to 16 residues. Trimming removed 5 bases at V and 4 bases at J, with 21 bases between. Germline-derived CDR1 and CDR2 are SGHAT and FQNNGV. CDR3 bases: TGTGCCAGCAGCCTGGCCCAGGGCACGGCAAGGTACGAGCAGTACTTC. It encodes CASSLAQGTARYEQYF.

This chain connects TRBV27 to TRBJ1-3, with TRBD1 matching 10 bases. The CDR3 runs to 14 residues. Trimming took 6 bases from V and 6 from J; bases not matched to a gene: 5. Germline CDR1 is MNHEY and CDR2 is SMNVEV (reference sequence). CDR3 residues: CASSPRQGANTIYF. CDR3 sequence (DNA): TGTGCCAGCAGCCCTAGACAGGGGGCAAACACCATATATTTT.

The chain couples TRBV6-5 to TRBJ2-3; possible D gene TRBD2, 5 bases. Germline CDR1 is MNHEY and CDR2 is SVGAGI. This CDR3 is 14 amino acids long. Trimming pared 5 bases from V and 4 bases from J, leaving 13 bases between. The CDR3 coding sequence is TGTGCCAGCAGTCCAACTAACGGGGCAGATACGCAGTATTTT. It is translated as CASSPTNGADTQYF.

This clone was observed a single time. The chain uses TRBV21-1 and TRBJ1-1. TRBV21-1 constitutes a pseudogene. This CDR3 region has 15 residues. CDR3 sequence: CASSKETGKNTEAFF. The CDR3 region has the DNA TGTGCCAGCAGCAAAGAGACGGGGAAGAACACTGAAGCTTTCTTT.

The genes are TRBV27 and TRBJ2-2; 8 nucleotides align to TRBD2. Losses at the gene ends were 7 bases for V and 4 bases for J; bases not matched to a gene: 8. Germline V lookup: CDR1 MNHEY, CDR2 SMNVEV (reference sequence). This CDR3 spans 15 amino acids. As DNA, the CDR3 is TGTGCCAGCACCGGGAGGGCCGGGAGCACCGGGGAGCTGTTTTTT. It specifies CASTGRAGSTGELFF.

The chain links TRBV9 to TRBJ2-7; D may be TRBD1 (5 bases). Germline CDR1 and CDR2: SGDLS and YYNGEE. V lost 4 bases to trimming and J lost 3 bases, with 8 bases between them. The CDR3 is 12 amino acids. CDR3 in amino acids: CASSNTGYEQYF. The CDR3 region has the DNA TGTGCCAGCAGCAACACAGGCTACGAGCAGTACTTC. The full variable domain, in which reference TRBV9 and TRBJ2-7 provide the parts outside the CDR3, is DSGVTQTPKHLITATGQRVTLRCSPRSGDLSVYWYQQSLDQGLQFLIQYYNGEERAKGNILERFSAQQFPDLHSELNLSSLELGDSALYFCASSNTGYEQYFGPGTRLTVT.